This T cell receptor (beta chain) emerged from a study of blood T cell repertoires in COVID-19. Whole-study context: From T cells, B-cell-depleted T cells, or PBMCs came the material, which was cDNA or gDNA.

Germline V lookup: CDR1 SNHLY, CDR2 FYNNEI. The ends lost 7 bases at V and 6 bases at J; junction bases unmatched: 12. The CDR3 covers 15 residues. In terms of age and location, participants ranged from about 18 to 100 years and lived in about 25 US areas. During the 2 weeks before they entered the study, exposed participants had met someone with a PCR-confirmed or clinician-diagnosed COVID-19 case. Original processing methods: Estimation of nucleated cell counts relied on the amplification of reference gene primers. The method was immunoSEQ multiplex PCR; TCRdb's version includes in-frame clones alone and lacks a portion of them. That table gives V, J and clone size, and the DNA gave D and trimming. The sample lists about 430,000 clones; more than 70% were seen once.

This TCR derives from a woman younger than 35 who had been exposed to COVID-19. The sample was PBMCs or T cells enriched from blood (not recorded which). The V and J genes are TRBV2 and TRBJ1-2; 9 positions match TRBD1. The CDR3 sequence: CASNLRQGGTDGYTF. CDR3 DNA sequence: TGTGCCAGCAACCTTAGACAGGGGGGCACTGATGGCTACACCTTC.